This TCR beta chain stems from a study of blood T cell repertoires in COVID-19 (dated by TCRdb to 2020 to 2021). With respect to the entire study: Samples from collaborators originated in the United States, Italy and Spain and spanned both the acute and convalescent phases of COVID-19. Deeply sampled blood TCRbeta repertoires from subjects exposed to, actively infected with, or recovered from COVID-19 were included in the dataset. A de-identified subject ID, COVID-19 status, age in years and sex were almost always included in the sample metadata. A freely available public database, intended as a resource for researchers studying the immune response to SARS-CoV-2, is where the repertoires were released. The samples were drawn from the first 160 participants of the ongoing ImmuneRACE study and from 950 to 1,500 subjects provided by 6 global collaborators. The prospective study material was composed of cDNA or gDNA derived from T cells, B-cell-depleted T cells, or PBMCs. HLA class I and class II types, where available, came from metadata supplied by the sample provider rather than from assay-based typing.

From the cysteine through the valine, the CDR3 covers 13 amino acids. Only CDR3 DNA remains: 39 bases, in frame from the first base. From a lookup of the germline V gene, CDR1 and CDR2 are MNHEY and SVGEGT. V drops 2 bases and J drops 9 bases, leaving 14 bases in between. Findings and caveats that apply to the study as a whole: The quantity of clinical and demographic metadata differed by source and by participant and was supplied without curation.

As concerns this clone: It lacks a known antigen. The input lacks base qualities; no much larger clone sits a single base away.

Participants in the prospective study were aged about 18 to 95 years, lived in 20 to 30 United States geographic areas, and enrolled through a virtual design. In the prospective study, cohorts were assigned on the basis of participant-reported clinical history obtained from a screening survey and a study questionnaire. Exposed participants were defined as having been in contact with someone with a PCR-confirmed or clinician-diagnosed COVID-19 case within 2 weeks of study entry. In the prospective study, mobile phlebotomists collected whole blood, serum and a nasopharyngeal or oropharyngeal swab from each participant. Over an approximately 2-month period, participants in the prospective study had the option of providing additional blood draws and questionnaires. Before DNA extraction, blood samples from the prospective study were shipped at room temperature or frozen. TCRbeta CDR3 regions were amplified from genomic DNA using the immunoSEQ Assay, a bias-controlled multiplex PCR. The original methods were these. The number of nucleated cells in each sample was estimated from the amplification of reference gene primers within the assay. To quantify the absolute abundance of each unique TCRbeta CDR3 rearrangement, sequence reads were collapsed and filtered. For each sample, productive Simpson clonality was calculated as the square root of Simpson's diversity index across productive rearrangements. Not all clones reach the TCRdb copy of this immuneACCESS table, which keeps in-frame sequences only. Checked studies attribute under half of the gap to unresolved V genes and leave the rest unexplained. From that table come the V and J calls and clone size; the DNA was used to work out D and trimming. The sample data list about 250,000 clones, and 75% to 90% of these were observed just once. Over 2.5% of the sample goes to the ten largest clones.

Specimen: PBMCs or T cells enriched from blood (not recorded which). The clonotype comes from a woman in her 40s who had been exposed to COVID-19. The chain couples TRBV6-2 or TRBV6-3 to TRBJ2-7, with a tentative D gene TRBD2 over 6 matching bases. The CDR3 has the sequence CASSYGRPTRQYV. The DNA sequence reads TGTGCCAGCAGTTACGGGAGGCCTACGAGGCAGTACGTC.